This TCR beta chain appears in the sequencing data of a study of identifying expanded T cells in peripheral blood. Study outcomes and limitations: Differentially abundant clones: around 1.1 between replicates, 15 to 17 at two to three weeks, more than 18 at four. Roughly two-week clone count variance significantly increased as total template count grew.

Profiling relied on immunoSEQ multiplex PCR, and the TCRdb table lists in-frame clones only, not all of them. The sample carries about 58,000 clones, over 85% recorded once. The CDR3 extends over 14 amino acids. CDR1 and CDR2 from the germline V gene are LNHDA and SQIVND (reference sequence). V lost 10 bases to trimming and J lost 7 bases, with 22 bases between them. No infections or other immune events were documented during collection. Notes on this clone: Its specificity is unknown.

The TCR sequence derives from a person between 18 and 75 years old in good health. This rearrangement joins TRBV19 to TRBJ2-5; D may be TRBD2 (7 bases). Sequences were obtained from blood. The CDR3 is CATRGRGAELTQYF. The CDR3 nucleotides read TGTGCCACTCGGGGTCGGGGGGCGGAGTTGACCCAGTACTTC.